Below are 7 T cell receptor beta chains sequenced from a single sample in a study of shared clonotypes between healthy human individuals. Profiled with immunoSEQ multiplex PCR; TCRdb holds only in-frame clones, not every one. The sample shows 2 million to 2.5 million clones, less than 95% of them seen only once. The material sequenced was naive CD4+ T cells from PBMCs. Subset denoted: CD45RA+ positively selected. Receptors originate from a man aged 18 to 29 in good health. Some clones in this sample may be carry-over from other donors' samples.

CDR3 sequence: CATSARPGQGDYEQYF. The CDR3 bases are TGTGCCACCAGCGCTAGACCGGGACAGGGGGATTACGAGCAGTACTTC. This chain joins TRBV15 and TRBJ2-7; 11 bases align to TRBD1. V lost 5 bases and J lost 4; bases outside the gene matches: 10. Germline values: CDR1 LNHNV, CDR2 YYDKDF (reference sequence). The CDR3 spans 16 residues.

Here the CDR3 reads CASSRQANYGYTF. The DNA for the CDR3 is TGTGCCAGCTCCAGGCAAGCTAACTATGGCTACACCTTC. The gene calls are TRBV19 and TRBJ1-2; D is unresolved. The CDR3 extends over 13 amino acids. The V and J ends lost 9 bases and 0 bases respectively, with 11 bases between them. Germline CDR1 LNHDA, CDR2 SQIVND (reference sequence).

This clone was counted only a few times. The gene calls are TRBV7-9 and TRBJ1-1; 9 bases agree with TRBD1. CDR1 and CDR2 from the germline V gene are SEHNR and FQNEAQ (reference sequence). V was clipped by 3 bases and J by 0 bases; unmatched bases: 8. There are 17 residues in the CDR3. The CDR3 DNA follows: TGTGCCAGCAGCTTCCCTACAGGGGGCCCGATGAACACTGAAGCTTTCTTT. It is translated as CASSFPTGGPMNTEAFF. Looking up the rest from reference TRBV7-9 and TRBJ1-1 gives the full variable domain: DTGVSQNPRHKITKRGQNVTFRCDPISEHNRLYWYRQTLGQGPEFLTYFQNEAQLEKSRLLSDRFSAERPKGSFSTLEIQRTEQGDSAMYLCASSFPTGGPMNTEAFFGQGTRLTVV.

The chain is built from TRBV2 and TRBJ1-2, with 8 nucleotides matching TRBD1. This CDR3 has 13 residues. The ends lost 6 bases at V and 4 bases at J; junction bases unmatched: 4. The germline gives CDR1 SNHLY, CDR2 FYNNEI. CDR3 nucleotides: TGTGCCAGCAGCGGACAGGGTCCCTATGGCTACACCTTC. It specifies CASSGQGPYGYTF. Together with reference TRBV2 and TRBJ1-2, the CDR3 gives the full variable domain: EPEVTQTPSHQVTQMGQEVILRCVPISNHLYFYWYRQILGQKVEFLVSFYNNEISEKSEIFDDQFSVERPDGSNFTLKIRSTKLEDSAMYFCASSGQGPYGYTFGSGTRLTVV.

The chain employs TRBV29-1 and TRBJ1-1; no definite D call. Germline lookup yields CDR1 SQVTM and CDR2 ANQGSEA. V was shortened by 4 bases and J by 8 bases, with 11 bases between the two germline ends. There are 11 residues in the CDR3. In DNA, the CDR3 is TGCAGCGTTGGACCGGCTTACGAAGCTTTCTTT. It specifies CSVGPAYEAFF.

Details on this clone: The sample carries other DNA sequences with the same CDR3. The V and J genes are TRBV9 and TRBJ1-1; D may be TRBD1 (5 bases). Between the trimmed V and J ends, which lost 2 bases and 2 bases, there was a span of 10 bases. CDR1 and CDR2 from the germline V gene are SGDLS and YYNGEE. CDR3 size: 14 residues. The CDR3 DNA is TGTGCCAGCAGCGTCGGAGGACAAAACACTGAAGCTTTCTTT. Amino acid sequence: CASSVGGQNTEAFF. Complete variable domain (other parts from reference TRBV9 and TRBJ1-1): DSGVTQTPKHLITATGQRVTLRCSPRSGDLSVYWYQQSLDQGLQFLIQYYNGEERAKGNILERFSAQQFPDLHSELNLSSLELGDSALYFCASSVGGQNTEAFFGQGTRLTVV.

V and J are TRBV14 and TRBJ1-5; D remains ambiguous. Trimming cost V 1 base and J 6 bases, with 10 bases left between them. Looked up from germline, CDR1 is SGHDN and CDR2 is FVKESK. The CDR3 sequence is 14 residues long. CDR3 coding DNA: TGTGCCAGCAGCCAAGTAGGGAAAGGTCAGCCCCAGCATTTT. Translating it yields CASSQVGKGQPQHF.